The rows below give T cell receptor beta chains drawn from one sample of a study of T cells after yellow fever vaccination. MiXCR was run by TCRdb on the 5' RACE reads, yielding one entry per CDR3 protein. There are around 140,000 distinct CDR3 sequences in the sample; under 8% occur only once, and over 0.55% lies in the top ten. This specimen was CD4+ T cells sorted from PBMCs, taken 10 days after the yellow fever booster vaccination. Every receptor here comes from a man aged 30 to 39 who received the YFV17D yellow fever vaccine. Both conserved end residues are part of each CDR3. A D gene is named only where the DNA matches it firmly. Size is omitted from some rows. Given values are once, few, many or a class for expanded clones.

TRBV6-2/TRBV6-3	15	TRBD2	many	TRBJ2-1	TGTGCCAGCAGTTACGGGAGGGCCTCCTACAATGAGCAGTTCTTC	CASSYGRASYNEQFF
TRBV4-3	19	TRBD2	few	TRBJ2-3	TGCGCCAGCAGCCAAGGGGCCAGCGGGAGGAGAACTAGCACAGATACGCAGTATTTT	CASSQGASGRRTSTDTQYF
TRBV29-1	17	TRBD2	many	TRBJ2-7	TGCAGCGTGGGGGGGATTGCTAGCGGGATTCAAACCTACGAGCAGTACTTC	CSVGGIASGIQTYEQYF
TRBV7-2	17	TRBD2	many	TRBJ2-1	TGTGCCAGCAGCTTAGGTTTTTTCGGCGGGAGGGTCAATGAGCAGTTCTTC	CASSLGFFGGRVNEQFF
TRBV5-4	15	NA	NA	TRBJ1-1	TGTGCCAGCAAACTGTGGTCAGGGGAAAACACTGAAGCTTTCTTT	CASKLWSGENTEAFF
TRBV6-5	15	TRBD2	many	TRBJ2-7	TGTGCCAGCAGTGCGGGAGTTTCACCCGTCTACGAGCAGTACTTC	CASSAGVSPVYEQYF
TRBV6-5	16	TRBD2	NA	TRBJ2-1	TGTGCCAGCAGTTACACCACTAGCGGGAGGGATAATGAGCAGTTCTTC	CASSYTTSGRDNEQFF
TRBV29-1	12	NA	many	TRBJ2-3	TGCAGCGTTGACGGAGGGGCAGATACGCAGTATTTT	CSVDGGADTQYF
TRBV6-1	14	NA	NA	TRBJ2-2	TGTGCCAGCAGTCCAGACAGGAACACCGGGGAGCTGTTTTTT	CASSPDRNTGELFF
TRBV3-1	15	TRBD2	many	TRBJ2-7	TGTGCCAGCAGCCAAGGGACTAGCGGGTTCTACGAGCAGTACTTC	CASSQGTSGFYEQYF
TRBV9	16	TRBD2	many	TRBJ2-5	TGTGCCAGCAGCCCTCTAGGGGGACTAGCGGAAGAGACCCAGTACTTC	CASSPLGGLAEETQYF
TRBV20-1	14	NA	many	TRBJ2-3	TGCAGTGCCCTCGGGCAGGGCACCACAGATACGCAGTATTTT	CSALGQGTTDTQYF
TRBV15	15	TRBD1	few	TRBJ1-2	TGTGCCACCAGCACATCCAGGGGGCCGTACTATGGCTACACCTTC	CATSTSRGPYYGYTF
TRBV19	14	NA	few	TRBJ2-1	TGTGCCAGTAGTATAGGCGGGACTTACAATGAGCAGTTCTTC	CASSIGGTYNEQFF
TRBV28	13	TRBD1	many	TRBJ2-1	TGTGCCAGCAGTGGACAGGGTTTCGATGAGCAGTTCTTC	CASSGQGFDEQFF
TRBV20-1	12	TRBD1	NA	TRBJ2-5	TGCAGTGGGCAGGGGGCGGAGGAGACCCAGTACTTC	CSGQGAEETQYF
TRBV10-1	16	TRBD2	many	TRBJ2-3	TGCGCCAGCAGTGAGCTGAGCGGGAAATCAGTAGATACGCAGTATTTT	CASSELSGKSVDTQYF
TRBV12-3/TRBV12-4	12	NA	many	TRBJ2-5	TGTGCCAGCAGTTTCCTGGAAGAGACCCAGTACTTC	CASSFLEETQYF
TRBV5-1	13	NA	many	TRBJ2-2	TGCGCCAGCAGGGACTCGAACACCGGGGAGCTGTTTTTT	CASRDSNTGELFF
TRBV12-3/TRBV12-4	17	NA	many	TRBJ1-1	TGTGCCAGCAGTTTGGTACCCAGTCGGACAGTGCCGATGTTGGCTTTCTTT	CASSLVPSRTVPMLAFF
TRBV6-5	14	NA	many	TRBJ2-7	TGTGCCAGCAGTTACTCGTTTACAGCCTACGAGCAGTACTTC	CASSYSFTAYEQYF
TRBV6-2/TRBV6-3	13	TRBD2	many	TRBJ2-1	TGTGCCAGCCTCAGCGGGAGATACAATGAGCAGTTCTTC	CASLSGRYNEQFF
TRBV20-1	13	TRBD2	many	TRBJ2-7	TGCAGTGCTAGAGAGGCTAGCGGGAGCGAGCAGTACTTC	CSAREASGSEQYF
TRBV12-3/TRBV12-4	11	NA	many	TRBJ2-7	TGTGCCAGCAGTTTAACTAGGGAGCAGTACTTC	CASSLTREQYF
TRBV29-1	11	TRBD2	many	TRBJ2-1	TGCAGCGTTGGATGGCGGGAGGAGCAGTTCTTC	CSVGWREEQFF
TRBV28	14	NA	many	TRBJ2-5	TGTGCCAGCAGCCTGGACTTCCCGGGGGAGACCCAGTACTTC	CASSLDFPGETQYF